This entry describes one TCR beta chain. Its antigen remains unidentified. The CDR3 length is 16 residues. Per germline, CDR1 SGHNT and CDR2 YYREEE (reference sequence). The V end lost 4 bases, the J end lost 0 bases, and 16 bases lay between the germline ends. Participants comprised healthy donors of bone marrow. The PCR ran on 60 Vbeta and 13 Jbeta primers. Clones were sequenced by immunoSEQ multiplex PCR, and TCRdb holds only the in-frame ones, with some missing. The data hold fewer than 95,000 clones, with roughly three fifths observed a single time. This sample was included in a study of cytomegalovirus exposure and HLA in healthy donors. Study results and caveats: Reported performance of the classifier showed diagnosis of cytomegalovirus status with high specificity and sensitivity. A missense variant in DCLRE1C was later tied to TCR beta V- and J-gene trimming.

This receptor was identified in a woman aged 25 to 39 in good health and CMV-seronegative. Sequencing was done on a sample of PBMCs. V is TRBV5-4 and J is TRBJ1-2, with D unclear. In DNA form, the CDR3 reads TGTGCCAGCAGCCCCGTGGAGGGCGAACCTAACTATGGCTACACCTTC. It codes for CASSPVEGEPNYGYTF.